This record covers a single T cell receptor beta chain. Reverse transcription of roughly 0.45 to 1 ug RNA used random hexamers. MiXCR, run by TCRdb on the immunoSEQ multiplex PCR reads, gives a single entry per CDR3 protein. The sample holds some 70,000 distinct CDR3 sequences, approximately 94% seen once. Germline values: CDR1 SQVTM, CDR2 ANQGSEA. CDR3 length equals 13 residues. Deletions cut 3 bases from V and 4 bases from J, with 12 bases between. The data stem from a study of CD8 T cells in Susac syndrome. The sample was CD8+ T cells from PBMCs. The chain has TRBV29-1 and TRBJ1-1; no firm D call. This clonotype originated in a human donor with multiple sclerosis. CDR3 nucleotide sequence: TGCAGCGTTGAGTCGGCCGCCAGCACTGAAGCTTTCTTT. It encodes CSVESAASTEAFF.